This TCR beta chain was captured in a study of blood T cell repertoires in COVID-19. About the research overall: The origin of the acute and convalescent COVID-19 samples was the United States, Italy and Spain. PBMCs, B-cell-depleted T cells, or T cells provided the cDNA or gDNA that made up the material.

In the original processing: From reference gene primer amplification, estimates of nucleated cell counts were derived. Profiled with immunoSEQ multiplex PCR; TCRdb holds only in-frame clones, not every one. That table gives V, J and clone size, and the DNA gave D and trimming. The sample includes 94,000 or so clones, just over 85% of them seen just once. Trimming shortened V by 5 bases and J by 0 bases, and 11 bases separated the two germline ends. Germline CDR1 SNHLY, CDR2 FYNNEI. CDR3 length: 15 amino acids. Note on this clone: Other DNA sequences within the sample encode an identical CDR3.

The chain combines TRBV2 with TRBJ1-3, with no clear D. Sequencing was done on a sample of peripheral blood. The clonotype was recovered from a woman aged 70-85 years with acute or convalescent COVID-19. Here the CDR3 reads CASSPTGVSGNTIYF. Here the CDR3 DNA reads TGTGCCAGCAGTCCGACGGGTGTCTCTGGAAACACCATATATTTT.